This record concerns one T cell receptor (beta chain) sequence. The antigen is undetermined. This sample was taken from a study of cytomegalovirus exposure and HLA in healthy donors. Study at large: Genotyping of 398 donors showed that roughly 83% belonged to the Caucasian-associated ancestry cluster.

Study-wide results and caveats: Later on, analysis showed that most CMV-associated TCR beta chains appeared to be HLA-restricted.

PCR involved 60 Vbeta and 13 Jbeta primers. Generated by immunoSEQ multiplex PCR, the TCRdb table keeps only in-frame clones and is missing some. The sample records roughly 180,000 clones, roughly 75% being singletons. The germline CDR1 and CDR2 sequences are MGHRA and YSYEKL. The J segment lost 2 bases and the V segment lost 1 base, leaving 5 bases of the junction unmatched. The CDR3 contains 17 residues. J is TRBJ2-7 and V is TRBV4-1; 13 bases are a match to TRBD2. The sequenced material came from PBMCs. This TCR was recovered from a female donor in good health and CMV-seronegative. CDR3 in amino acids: CASSQATSGRIAYEQYF. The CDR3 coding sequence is TGCGCCAGCAGCCAAGCGACTAGCGGGAGGATTGCCTACGAGCAGTACTTC.